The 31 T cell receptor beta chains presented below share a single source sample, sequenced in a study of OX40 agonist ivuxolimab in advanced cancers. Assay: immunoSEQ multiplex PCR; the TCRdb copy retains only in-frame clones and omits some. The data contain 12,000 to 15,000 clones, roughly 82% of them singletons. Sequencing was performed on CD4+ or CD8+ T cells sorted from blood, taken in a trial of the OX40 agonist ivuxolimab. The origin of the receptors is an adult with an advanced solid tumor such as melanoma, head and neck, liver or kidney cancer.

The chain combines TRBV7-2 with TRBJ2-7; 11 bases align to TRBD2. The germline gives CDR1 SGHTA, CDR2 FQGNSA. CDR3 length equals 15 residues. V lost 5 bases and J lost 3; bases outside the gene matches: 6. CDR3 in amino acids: CASSAGLAELYEQYF. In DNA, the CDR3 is TGTGCCAGCAGCGCGGGACTAGCGGAACTCTACGAGCAGTACTTC.

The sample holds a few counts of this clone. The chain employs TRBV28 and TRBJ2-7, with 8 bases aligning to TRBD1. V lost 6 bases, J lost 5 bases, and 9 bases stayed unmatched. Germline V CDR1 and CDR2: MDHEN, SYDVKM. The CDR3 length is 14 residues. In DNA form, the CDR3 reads TGTGCCAGCAGGTTTAAGGGACAGGTTCACGAGCAGTACTTC. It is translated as CASRFKGQVHEQYF.

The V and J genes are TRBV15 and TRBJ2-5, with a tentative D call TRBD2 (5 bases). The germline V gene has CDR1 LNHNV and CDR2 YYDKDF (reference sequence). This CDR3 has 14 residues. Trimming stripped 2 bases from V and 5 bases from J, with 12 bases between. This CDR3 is CATSRRTFDETQYF. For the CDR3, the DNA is TGTGCCACCAGCAGACGGACTTTCGATGAGACCCAGTACTTC.

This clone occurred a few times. The CDR3 region is CASSLMGGARADTQYF. The DNA of the CDR3 is TGTGCCAGCAGCTTAATGGGGGGAGCGAGGGCAGATACGCAGTATTTT. The chain combines TRBV7-3 with TRBJ2-3; the D gene is possibly TRBD2 (6 bases). Trimming removed 1 base from V and 4 bases from J, with 15 bases in between. This CDR3 spans 16 amino acids. CDR1 and CDR2 (germline): SGHTA, FQGTGA.

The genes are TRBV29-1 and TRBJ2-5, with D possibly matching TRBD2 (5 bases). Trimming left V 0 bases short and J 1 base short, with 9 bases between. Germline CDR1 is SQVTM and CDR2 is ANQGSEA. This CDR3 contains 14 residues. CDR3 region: CSVEELRAQETQYF. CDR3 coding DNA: TGCAGCGTTGAAGAGCTGCGGGCCCAAGAGACCCAGTACTTC.

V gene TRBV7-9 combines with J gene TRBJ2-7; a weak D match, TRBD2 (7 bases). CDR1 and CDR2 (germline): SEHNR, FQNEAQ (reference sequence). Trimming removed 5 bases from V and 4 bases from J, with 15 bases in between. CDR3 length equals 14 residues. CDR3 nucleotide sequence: TGTGCCAGCAGCACCGGCGGGGGCGAGTACGAGCAGTACTTC. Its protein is CASSTGGGEYEQYF.

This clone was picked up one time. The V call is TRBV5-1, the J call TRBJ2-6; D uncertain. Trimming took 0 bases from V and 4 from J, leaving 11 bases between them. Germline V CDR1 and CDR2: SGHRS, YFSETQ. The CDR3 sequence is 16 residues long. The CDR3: CASSLAVVSGANVLTF. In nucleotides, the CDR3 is TGCGCCAGCAGCTTGGCGGTAGTATCGGGGGCCAACGTCCTGACTTTC.

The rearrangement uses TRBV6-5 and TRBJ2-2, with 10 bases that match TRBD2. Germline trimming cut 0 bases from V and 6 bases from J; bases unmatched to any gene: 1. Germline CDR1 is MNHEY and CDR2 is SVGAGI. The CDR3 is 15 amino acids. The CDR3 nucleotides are TGTGCCAGCAGTTACTCGCTAGCGGGAGCCGGGGAGCTGTTTTTT. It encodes CASSYSLAGAGELFF.

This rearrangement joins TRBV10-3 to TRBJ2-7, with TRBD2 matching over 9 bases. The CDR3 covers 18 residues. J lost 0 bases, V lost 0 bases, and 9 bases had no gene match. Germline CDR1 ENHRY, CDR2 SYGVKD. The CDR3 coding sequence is TGTGCCATCAGTGAGTCGAAGGTATTTAGCGGGAGCTCCTACGAGCAGTACTTC. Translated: CAISESKVFSGSSYEQYF.

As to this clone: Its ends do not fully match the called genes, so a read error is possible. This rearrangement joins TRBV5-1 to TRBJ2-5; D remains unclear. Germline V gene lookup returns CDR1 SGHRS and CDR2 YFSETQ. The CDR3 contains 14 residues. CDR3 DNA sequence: TGCGCCAGCAGCTTGGCAGGAGCCCAAGGGACCCAGTACTTC. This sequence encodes CASSLAGAQGTQYF.

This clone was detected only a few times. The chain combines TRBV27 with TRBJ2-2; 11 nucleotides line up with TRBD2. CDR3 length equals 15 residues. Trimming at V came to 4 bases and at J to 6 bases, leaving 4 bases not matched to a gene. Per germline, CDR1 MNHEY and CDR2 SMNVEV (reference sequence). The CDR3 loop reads CASSSVAGGPGELFF. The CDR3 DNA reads TGTGCCAGCAGTTCGGTAGCGGGAGGGCCCGGGGAGCTGTTTTTT.

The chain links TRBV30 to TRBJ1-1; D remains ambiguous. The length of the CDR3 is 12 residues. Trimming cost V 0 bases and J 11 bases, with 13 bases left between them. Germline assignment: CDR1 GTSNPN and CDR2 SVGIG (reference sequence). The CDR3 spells CAWSVGSGGAFF. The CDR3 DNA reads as TGTGCCTGGAGTGTAGGATCTGGAGGGGCTTTCTTT.

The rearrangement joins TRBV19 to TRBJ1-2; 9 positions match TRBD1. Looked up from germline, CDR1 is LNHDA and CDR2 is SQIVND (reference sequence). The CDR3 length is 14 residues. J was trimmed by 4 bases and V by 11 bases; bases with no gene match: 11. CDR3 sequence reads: CASSPGTGIYGYTF. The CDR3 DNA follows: TGTGCCTCGAGCCCCGGGACAGGGATCTATGGCTACACCTTC.

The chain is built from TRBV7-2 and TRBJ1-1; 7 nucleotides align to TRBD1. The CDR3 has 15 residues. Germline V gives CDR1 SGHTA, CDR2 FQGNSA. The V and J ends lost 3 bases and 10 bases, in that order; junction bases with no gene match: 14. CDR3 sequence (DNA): TGTGCCAGCAGCTTCCTAACAGGGGCCAACAGGGGAGCTTTCTTT. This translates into CASSFLTGANRGAFF.

In nucleotides, the CDR3 is TGTGCCACCAGCAGAGTAGAGAGAACCTACGAGCAGTACTTC. It codes for CATSRVERTYEQYF. V gene TRBV15 combines with J gene TRBJ2-7, with D hard to call. V was pared by 1 base and J by 2 bases, with 9 bases between. The CDR3 totals 14 residues. Germline V lookup: CDR1 LNHNV, CDR2 YYDKDF (reference sequence).

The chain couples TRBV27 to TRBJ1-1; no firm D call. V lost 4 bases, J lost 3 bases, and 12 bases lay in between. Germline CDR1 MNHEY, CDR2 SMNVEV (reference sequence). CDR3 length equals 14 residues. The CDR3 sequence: CASSSIRTDTEAFF. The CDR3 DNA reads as TGTGCCAGCAGTTCAATCCGGACGGACACTGAAGCTTTCTTT.

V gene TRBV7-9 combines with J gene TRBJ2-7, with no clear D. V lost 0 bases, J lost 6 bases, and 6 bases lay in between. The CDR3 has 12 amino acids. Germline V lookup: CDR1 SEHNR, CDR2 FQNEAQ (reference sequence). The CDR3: CASSLAASEQYF. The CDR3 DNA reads TGTGCCAGCAGCTTAGCGGCCTCCGAGCAGTACTTC.

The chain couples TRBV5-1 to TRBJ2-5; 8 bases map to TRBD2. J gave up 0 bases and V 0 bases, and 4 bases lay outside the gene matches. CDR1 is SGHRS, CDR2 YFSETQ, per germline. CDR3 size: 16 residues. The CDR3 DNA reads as TGCGCCAGCAGCTTGGGTCCTAGCGGGTACCAAGAGACCCAGTACTTC. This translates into CASSLGPSGYQETQYF. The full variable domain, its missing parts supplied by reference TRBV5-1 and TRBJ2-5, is KAGVTQTPRYLIKTRGQQVTLSCSPISGHRSVSWYQQTPGQGLQFLFEYFSETQRNKGNFPGRFSGRQFSNSRSEMNVSTLELGDSALYLCASSLGPSGYQETQYFGPGTRLLVL.

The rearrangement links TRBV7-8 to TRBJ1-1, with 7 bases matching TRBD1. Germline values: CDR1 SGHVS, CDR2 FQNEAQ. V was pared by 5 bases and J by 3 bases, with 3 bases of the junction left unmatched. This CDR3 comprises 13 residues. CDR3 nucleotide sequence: TGTGCCAGCAGCCGGACAGGCTACACTGAAGCTTTCTTT. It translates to CASSRTGYTEAFF.

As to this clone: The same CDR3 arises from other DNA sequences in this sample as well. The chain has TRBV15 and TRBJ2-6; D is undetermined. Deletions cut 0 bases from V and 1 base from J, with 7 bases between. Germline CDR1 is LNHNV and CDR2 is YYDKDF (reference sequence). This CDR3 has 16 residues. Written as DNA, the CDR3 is TGTGCCACCAGCAGAGAAAGTACTTCTGGGGCCAACGTCCTGACTTTC. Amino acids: CATSRESTSGANVLTF.

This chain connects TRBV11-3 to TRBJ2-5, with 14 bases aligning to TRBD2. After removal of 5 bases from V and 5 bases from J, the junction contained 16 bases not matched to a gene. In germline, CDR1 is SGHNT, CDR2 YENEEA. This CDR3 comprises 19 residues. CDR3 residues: CASSHFLGLAGGRRETQYF. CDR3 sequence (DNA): TGTGCCAGCAGCCATTTCCTAGGACTAGCGGGAGGCCGGAGGGAGACCCAGTACTTC.

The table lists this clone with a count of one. For the CDR3, the DNA is TGTGCCAGTGGAGAAAACTATGGCTACACCTTC. Its translation: CASGENYGYTF. The chain carries TRBV5-4 and TRBJ1-2; D uncertain. Trimming removed 8 bases at V and 2 bases at J, with 7 bases between. CDR1 SGHNT and CDR2 YYREEE come from the germline V gene (reference sequence). The CDR3 runs 11 residues.

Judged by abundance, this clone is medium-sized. The CDR3 loop reads CASSPGTSSAETQYF. CDR3 in DNA: TGTGCCAGCTCACCGGGGACTAGCTCGGCAGAGACCCAGTACTTC. The gene calls are TRBV18 and TRBJ2-5; 9 bases align to TRBD2. The germline V gene encodes CDR1 KGHSH and CDR2 LQKENI. CDR3 length equals 15 residues. Unmatched junction bases numbered 6, after V lost 3 bases and J lost 4 bases. The full variable domain, completed using reference TRBV18 and TRBJ2-5, is NAGVMQNPRHLVRRRGQEARLRCSPMKGHSHVYWYRQLPEEGLKFMVYLQKENIIDESGMPKERFSAEFPKEGPSILRIQQVVRGDSAAYFCASSPGTSSAETQYFGPGTRLLVL.

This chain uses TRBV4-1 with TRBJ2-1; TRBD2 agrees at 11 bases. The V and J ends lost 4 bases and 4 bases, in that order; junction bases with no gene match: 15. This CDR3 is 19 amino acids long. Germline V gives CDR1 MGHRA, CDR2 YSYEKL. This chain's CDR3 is CASSRPNLPTSGTYNEQFF. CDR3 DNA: TGCGCCAGCAGCCGTCCAAACCTCCCGACTAGCGGGACGTACAATGAGCAGTTCTTC.

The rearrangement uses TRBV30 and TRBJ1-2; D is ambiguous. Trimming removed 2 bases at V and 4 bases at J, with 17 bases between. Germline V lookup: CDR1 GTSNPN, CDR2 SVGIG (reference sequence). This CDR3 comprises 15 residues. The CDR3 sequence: CAWSNKRNRLYGYTF. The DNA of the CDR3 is TGTGCCTGGAGTAATAAAAGAAACAGACTCTATGGCTACACCTTC.

CDR3 sequence (DNA): TGTGCCAGCAGCTGGGACAGGGACTATGGCTACACCTTC. Encoded protein: CASSWDRDYGYTF. The rearrangement uses TRBV7-9 and TRBJ1-2; 9 bases are a match to TRBD1. The J segment lost 3 bases and the V segment lost 4 bases, leaving 0 bases of the junction unmatched. The CDR3 runs to 13 residues. Germline values: CDR1 SEHNR, CDR2 FQNEAQ (reference sequence).

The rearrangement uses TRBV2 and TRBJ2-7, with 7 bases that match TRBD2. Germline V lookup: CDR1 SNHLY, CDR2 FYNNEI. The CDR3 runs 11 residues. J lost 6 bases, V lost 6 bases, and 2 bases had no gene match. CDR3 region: CASSPGGEQYF. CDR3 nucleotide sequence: TGTGCCAGCAGCCCGGGGGGCGAGCAGTACTTC.

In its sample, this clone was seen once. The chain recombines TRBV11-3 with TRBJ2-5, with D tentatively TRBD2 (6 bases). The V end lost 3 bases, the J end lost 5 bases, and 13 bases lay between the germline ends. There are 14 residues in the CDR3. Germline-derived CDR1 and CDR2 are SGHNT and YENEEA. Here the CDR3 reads CASSLVSRGETQYF. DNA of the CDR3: TGTGCCAGCAGCTTGGTGTCTCGGGGGGAGACCCAGTACTTC.

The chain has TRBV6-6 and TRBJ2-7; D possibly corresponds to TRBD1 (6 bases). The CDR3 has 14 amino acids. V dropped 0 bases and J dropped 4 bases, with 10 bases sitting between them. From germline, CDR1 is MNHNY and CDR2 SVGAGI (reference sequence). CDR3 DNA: TGTGCCAGCAGTTACTCGCCAGGGGTATACGAGCAGTACTTC. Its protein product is CASSYSPGVYEQYF.

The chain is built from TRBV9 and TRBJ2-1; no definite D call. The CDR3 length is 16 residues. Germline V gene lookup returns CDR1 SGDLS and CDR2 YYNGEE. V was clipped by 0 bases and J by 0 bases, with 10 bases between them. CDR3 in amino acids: CASSVDRSDSYNEQFF. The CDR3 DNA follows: TGTGCCAGCAGCGTAGATAGGAGCGACTCCTACAATGAGCAGTTCTTC.

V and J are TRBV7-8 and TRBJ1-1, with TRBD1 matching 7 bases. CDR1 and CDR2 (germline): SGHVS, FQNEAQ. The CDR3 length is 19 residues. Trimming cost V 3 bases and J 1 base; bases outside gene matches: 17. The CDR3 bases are TGTGCCAGCAGCTTGAACAGGGGCCCCTACACTCTAAAGAACACTGAAGCTTTCTTT. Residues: CASSLNRGPYTLKNTEAFF.